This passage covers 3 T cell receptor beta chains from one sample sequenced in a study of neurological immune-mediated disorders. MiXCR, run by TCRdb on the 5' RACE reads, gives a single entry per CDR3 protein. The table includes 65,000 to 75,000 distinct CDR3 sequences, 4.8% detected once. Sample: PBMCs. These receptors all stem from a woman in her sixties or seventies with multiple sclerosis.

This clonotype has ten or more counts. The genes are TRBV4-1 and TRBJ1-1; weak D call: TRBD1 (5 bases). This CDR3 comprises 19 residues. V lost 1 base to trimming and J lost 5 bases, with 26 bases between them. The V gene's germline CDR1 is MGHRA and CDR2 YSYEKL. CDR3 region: CASSQAYGAGDLRRTEAFF. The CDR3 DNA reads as TGCGCCAGCAGCCAAGCTTATGGGGCGGGGGATCTACGGAGGACTGAAGCTTTCTTT.

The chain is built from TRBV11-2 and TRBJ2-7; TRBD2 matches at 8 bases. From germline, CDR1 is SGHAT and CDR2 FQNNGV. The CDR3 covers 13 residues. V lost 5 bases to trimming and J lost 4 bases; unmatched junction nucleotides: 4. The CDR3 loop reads CASSPGLVYEQYF. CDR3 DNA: TGTGCCAGCAGCCCGGGACTAGTATACGAGCAGTACTTC.

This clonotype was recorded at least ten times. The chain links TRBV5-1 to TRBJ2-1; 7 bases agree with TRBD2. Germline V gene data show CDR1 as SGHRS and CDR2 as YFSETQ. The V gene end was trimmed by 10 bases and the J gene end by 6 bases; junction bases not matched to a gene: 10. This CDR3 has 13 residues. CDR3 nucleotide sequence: TGCGCCTGCGCGGGATTAGCGGGCAATGAGCAGTTCTTC. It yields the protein CACAGLAGNEQFF.